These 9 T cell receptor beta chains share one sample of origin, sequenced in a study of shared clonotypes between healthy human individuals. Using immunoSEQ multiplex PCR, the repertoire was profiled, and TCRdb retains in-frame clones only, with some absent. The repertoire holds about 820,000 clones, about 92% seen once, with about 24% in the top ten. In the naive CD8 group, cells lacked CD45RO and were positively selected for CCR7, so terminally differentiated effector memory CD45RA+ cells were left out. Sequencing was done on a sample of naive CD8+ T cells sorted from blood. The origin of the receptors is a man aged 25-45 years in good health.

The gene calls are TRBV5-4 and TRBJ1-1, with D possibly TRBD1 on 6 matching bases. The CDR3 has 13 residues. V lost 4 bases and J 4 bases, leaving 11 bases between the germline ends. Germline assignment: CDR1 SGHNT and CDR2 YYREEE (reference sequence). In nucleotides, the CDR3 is TGTGCCAGCAGCCCGGTGACAGGCACTGAAGCTTTCTTT. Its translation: CASSPVTGTEAFF.

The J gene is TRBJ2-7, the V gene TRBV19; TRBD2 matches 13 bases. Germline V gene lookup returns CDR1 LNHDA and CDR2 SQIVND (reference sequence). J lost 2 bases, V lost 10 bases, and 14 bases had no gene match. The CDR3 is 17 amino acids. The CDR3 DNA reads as TGTGCCACTGTCGGACTAGCGGGAGTGCCTGGCACCTACGAGCAGTACTTC. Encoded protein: CATVGLAGVPGTYEQYF.

In nucleotides, the CDR3 is TGTGCCAGCAGCGCAGTCGAAACCTCCTACAATGAGCAGTTCTTC. Protein: CASSAVETSYNEQFF. V and J are TRBV9 and TRBJ2-1, with D hard to call. The V and J ends lost 3 bases and 0 bases respectively, with 10 bases between them. CDR1 and CDR2 (germline): SGDLS, YYNGEE. The CDR3 is 15 amino acids.

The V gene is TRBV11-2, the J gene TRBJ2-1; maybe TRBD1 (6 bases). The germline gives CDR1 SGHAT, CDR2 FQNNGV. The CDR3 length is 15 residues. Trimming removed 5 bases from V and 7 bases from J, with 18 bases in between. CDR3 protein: CASSPWGQGMNEQFF. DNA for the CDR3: TGTGCCAGCAGCCCATGGGGGCAGGGGATGAATGAGCAGTTCTTC.

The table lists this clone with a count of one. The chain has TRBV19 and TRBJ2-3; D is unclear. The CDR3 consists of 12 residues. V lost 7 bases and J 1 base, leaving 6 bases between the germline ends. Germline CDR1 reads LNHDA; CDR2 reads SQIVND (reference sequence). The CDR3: CASTHGTDTQYF. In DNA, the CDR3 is TGTGCCAGTACACATGGCACAGATACGCAGTATTTT. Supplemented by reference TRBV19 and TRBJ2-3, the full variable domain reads DGGITQSPKYLFRKEGQNVTLSCEQNLNHDAMYWYRQDPGQGLRLIYYSQIVNDFQKGDIAEGYSVSREKKESFPLTVTSAQKNPTAFYLCASTHGTDTQYFGPGTRLTVL.

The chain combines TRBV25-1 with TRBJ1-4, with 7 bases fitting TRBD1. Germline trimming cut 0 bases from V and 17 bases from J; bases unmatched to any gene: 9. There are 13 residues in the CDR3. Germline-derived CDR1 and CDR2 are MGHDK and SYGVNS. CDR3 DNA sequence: TGTGCCAGCAGTGAATATCAACAGGGGAGTTTATTTTTT. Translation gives CASSEYQQGSLFF.

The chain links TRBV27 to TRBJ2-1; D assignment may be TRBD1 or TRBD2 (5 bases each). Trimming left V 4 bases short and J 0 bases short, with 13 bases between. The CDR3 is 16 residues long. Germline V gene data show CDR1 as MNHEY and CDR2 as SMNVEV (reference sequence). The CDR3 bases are TGTGCCAGCAGTTCGAACGGGGCGAGCTCCTACAATGAGCAGTTCTTC. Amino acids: CASSSNGASSYNEQFF.

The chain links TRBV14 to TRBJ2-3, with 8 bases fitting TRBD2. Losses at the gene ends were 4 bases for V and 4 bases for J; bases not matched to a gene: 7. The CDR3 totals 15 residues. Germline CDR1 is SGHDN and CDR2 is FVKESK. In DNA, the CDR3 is TGTGCCAGCAGCCGACCCACGGGGGGGTCAGATACGCAGTATTTT. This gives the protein CASSRPTGGSDTQYF.

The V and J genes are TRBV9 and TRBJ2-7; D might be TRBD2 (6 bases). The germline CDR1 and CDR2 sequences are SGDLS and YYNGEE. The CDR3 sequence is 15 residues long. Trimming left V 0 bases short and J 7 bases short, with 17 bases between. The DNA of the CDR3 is TGTGCCAGCAGCGTAGCCCCGACTAGTTCTCGGGAGCAGTACTTC. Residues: CASSVAPTSSREQYF.